This T cell receptor beta chain emerged from a study of cytomegalovirus exposure and HLA in healthy donors. Across the study: Ancestry clustering placed around four fifths of 350 to 500 genotyped donors in the Caucasian-associated cluster.

This clone was observed a few times. Its antigen is as yet unknown. Findings and limits, study-wide: An apparent linkage of common viral pathogens to several of the most significant clusters emerged in a later analysis.

The PCR ran on 60 Vbeta and 13 Jbeta primers. Per the authors' pipeline: An analysis performed later counted roughly 80 million unique TCR beta chains (roughly 11 million of them shared). Sequenced by immunoSEQ multiplex PCR; TCRdb stores in-frame clones only, minus some. That table supplies the V and J calls and clone size; D and trimming were determined from the DNA. The repertoire holds more than 140,000 clones, with roughly 82% as singletons. The TCR originated in a young man in good health and CMV-seropositive. The specimen sequenced was PBMCs.

The CDR3 DNA reads TGTGCCAGCAGCTTAGTCAGGGGGCCCTACGAGCAGTACTTC. The encoded protein is CASSLVRGPYEQYF. The V call is TRBV11-2, the J call TRBJ2-7, with 8 positions matching TRBD1. Per germline, CDR1 SGHAT and CDR2 FQNNGV. Germline trimming cut 1 base from V and 2 bases from J; bases unmatched to any gene: 1. The CDR3 consists of 14 residues.